This T cell receptor beta chain was profiled in a study of T cells in localized non-small cell lung cancer. Notes on the study in general: For the top 100 tumor clones, a median roughly 53 also appeared in adjacent lung.

In the case of this clone: Its target is unknown.

V dropped 3 bases and J dropped 6 bases, with 15 bases sitting between them. Germline V CDR1 and CDR2: SGHTA, FQGNSA. CDR3 length: 15 residues. The repertoire was sequenced with immunoSEQ multiplex PCR; TCRdb's copy has only in-frame clones and lacks some. The sample lists 20,000 to 25,000 clones, approximately 87% seen once, with about 12% in the top ten. The sample was PBMCs, taken before any cancer treatment. This TCR derives from a man between 40 and 75 years old with stage II squamous cell lung carcinoma. The chain joins TRBV7-2 to TRBJ1-3; tentative D call: TRBD1 (5 bases). Here the CDR3 reads CASSFRGMVENTIYF. The CDR3 region has the DNA TGTGCCAGCAGCTTCCGGGGCATGGTGGAAAACACCATATATTTT.